This is a list of T cell receptor beta chains from one sample in a study of blood T cells in healthy people across ages. TCRdb processed the 5' RACE reads anew with MiXCR; each CDR3 protein has one entry. Of roughly 700,000 distinct CDR3 sequences in the sample, about a third were seen once. Sequencing was done on a sample of blood. The receptors derive from an elderly woman in good health. The CDR3 runs from the conserved cysteine through the conserved F or W.

CASSDRLLYNEQFF,TRBJ2-1,TRBV2
CASRTVRTGGSYNEQFF,TRBJ2-1,TRBV6-2/TRBV6-3
CASSLTAQGGTEAFF,TRBJ1-1,TRBV7-3
CSALDIYEQYF,-,TRBV20-1
CASSSEGYGANVLTF,TRBJ2-6,TRBV5-5
CASSAPSLGYNEQFF,TRBJ2-1,TRBV6-5
CASSLGLAERETQYF,TRBJ2-5,TRBV5-6
CASSLMTGSGYTF,TRBJ1-2,TRBV12-3/TRBV12-4
CASSFGQGSNEQFF,TRBJ2-1,TRBV12-3/TRBV12-4
CASSIHRGTEAFF,TRBJ1-1,TRBV5-8
CASSLGGHYGYTF,TRBJ1-2,TRBV5-1
CASSLPGQGSYEQYF,TRBJ2-7,TRBV7-9
CASRTRLNTEAFF,TRBJ1-1,TRBV5-1
CASRASGGSYNEQFF,TRBJ2-1,TRBV7-6
CASNYWRGGNTDTQYF,TRBJ2-3,TRBV27
CASRSPGQGDYGYTF,TRBJ1-2,TRBV2
CASSLSRDRIQGHNEQFF,TRBJ2-1,TRBV7-6
CSARGAREREQYF,TRBJ2-7,TRBV20-1
CASSLTGIEGYTF,TRBJ1-2,TRBV7-9
CASSPSGGDYGYTF,TRBJ1-2,TRBV7-6
CATSPGGSTDTQYF,TRBJ2-3,TRBV15
CASSESRQASNYGYTF,TRBJ1-2,TRBV2
CASSVGLRTEAFF,TRBJ1-1,TRBV9
CASSLEDEQYF,TRBJ2-7,TRBV5-5
CSAREREGLNTEAFF,TRBJ1-1,TRBV20-1
CASSLGVTHGNTIYF,TRBJ1-3,TRBV7-2
CSASGGGLEETQYF,TRBJ2-5,TRBV20-1
CASSSIAGGRGNEQFF,TRBJ2-1,TRBV2
CASFPGGSLSYEQYF,TRBJ2-7,TRBV5-1
CASSYLQVFSTDTQYF,TRBJ2-3,TRBV5-1
CSATGRDTQYF,TRBJ2-3,TRBV20-1
CASSLGPTRDQPQHF,TRBJ1-5,TRBV5-5
CASSLAVGGYTF,TRBJ1-2,TRBV7-2
CASSFPARGEQYF,TRBJ2-7,TRBV7-2
CASSLEQGKNEKLFF,TRBJ1-4,TRBV5-1
CASSPGQGWSAEAFF,TRBJ1-1,TRBV28
CSAKNFRTGDIQYF,TRBJ2-4,TRBV20-1
CASSPSSGSSYNEQFF,TRBJ2-1,TRBV5-4
CASSQEVGSRGYGYTF,TRBJ1-2,TRBV4-3
CASSQGLVDAYNEQYF,TRBJ2-7,TRBV3-1
CASSSISGTGTYEQYF,TRBJ2-7,TRBV5-5
CASSALVTDTQYF,TRBJ2-3,TRBV5-1